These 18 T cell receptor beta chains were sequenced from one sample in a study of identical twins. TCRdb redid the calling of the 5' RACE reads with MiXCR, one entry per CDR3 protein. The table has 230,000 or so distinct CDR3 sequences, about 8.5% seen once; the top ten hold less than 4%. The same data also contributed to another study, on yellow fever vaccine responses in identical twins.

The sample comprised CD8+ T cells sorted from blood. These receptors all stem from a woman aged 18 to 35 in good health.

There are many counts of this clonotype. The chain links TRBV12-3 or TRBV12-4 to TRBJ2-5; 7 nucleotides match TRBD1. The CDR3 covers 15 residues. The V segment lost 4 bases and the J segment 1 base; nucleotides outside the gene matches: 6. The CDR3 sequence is CASSSRDRVQETQYF. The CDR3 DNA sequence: TGTGCCAGCAGTTCTAGAGACAGGGTCCAAGAGACCCAGTACTTC.

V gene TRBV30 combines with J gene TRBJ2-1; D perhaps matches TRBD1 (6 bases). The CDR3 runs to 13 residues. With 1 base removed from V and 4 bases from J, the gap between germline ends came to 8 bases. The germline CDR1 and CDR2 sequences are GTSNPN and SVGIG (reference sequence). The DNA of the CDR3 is TGTGCCTGGAGTGGAACAGGGTACAATGAGCAGTTCTTC. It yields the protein CAWSGTGYNEQFF.

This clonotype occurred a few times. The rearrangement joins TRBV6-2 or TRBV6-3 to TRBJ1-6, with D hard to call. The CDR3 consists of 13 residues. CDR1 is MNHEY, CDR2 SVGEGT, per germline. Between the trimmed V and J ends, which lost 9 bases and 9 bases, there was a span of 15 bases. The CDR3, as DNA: TGTGCCAGTGAGGAGGCATCAAGTTCACCCCTCCACTTT. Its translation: CASEEASSSPLHF.

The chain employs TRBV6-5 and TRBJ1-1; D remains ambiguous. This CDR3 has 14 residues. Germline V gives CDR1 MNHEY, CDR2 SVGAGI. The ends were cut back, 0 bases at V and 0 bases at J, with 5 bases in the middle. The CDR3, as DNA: TGTGCCAGCAGTTACTCGGGCCTGAACACTGAAGCTTTCTTT. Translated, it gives CASSYSGLNTEAFF.

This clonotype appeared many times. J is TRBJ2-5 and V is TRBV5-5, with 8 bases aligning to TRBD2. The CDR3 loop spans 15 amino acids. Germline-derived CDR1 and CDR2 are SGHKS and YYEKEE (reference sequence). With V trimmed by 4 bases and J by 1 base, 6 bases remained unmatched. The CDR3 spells CASSPAGDFQETQYF. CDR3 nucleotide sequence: TGTGCCAGCAGCCCAGCGGGAGACTTCCAAGAGACCCAGTACTTC.

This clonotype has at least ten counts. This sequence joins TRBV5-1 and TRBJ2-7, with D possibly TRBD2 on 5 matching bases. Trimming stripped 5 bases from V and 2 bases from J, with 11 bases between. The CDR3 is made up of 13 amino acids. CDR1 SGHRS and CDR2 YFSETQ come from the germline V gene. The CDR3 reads CASRGGSTYEQYF. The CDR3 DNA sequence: TGCGCCAGCAGAGGTGGGAGTACCTACGAGCAGTACTTC.

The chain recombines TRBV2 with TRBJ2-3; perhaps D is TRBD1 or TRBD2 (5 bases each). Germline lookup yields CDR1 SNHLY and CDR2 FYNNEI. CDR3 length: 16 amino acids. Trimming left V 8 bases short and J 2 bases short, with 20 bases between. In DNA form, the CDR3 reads TGTGCCAGCTCCCATACCGGGGCTTCGACCACAGATACGCAGTATTTT. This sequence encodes CASSHTGASTTDTQYF.

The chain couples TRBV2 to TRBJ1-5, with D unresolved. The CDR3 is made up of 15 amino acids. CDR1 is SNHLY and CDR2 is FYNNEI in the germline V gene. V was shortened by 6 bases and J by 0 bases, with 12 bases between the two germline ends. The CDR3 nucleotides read TGTGCCAGCAGCCCTGGACTTTATAGCAATCAGCCCCAGCATTTT. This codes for CASSPGLYSNQPQHF.

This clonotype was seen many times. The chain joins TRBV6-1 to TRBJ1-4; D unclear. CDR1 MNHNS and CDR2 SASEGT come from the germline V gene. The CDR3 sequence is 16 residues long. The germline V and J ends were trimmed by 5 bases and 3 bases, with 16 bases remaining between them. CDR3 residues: CASSLSWGTANEKLFF. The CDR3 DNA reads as TGTGCCAGCAGTCTTTCCTGGGGTACGGCTAATGAAAAACTGTTTTTT.

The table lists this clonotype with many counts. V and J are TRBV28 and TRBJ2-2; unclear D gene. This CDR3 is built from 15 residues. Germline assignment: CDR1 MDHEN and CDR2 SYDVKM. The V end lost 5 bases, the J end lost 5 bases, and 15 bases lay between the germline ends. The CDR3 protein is CASSQLVGETGELFF. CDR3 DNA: TGTGCCAGCAGTCAATTGGTCGGAGAAACCGGGGAGCTGTTTTTT.

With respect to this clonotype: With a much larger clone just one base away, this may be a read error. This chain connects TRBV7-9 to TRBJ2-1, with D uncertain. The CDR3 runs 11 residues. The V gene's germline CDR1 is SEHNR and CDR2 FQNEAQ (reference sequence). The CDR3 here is CASSSDNEQFF. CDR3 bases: TGTGCCAGCAGCTCCGACAATGAGCAGTTCTTC.

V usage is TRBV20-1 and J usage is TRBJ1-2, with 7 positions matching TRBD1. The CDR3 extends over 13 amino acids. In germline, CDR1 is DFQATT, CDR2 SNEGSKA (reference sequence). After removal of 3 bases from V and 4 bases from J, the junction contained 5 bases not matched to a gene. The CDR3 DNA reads TGCAGTGCTAGCCACCGGGACAGCTATGGCTACACCTTC. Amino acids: CSASHRDSYGYTF.

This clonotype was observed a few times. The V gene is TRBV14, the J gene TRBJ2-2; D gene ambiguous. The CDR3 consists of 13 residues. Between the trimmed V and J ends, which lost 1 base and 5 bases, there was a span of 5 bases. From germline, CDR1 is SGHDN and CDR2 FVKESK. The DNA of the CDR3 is TGTGCCAGCAGCCAAGTTACAACCGGGGAGCTGTTTTTT. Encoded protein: CASSQVTTGELFF.

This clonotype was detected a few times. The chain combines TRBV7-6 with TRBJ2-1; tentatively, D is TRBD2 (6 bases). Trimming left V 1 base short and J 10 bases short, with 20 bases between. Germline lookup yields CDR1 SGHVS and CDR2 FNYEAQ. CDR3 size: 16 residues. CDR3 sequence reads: CASSLGAGPRGLEQFF. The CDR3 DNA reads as TGTGCCAGCAGCTTAGGCGCGGGACCTAGGGGCCTAGAGCAGTTCTTC.

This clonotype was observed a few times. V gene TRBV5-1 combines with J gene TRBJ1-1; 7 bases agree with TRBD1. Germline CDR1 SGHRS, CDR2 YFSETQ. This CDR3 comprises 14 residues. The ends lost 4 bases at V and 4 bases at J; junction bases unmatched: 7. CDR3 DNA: TGCGCCAGCAGCGCGGACAGGTACCTCACTGAAGCTTTCTTT. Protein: CASSADRYLTEAFF.

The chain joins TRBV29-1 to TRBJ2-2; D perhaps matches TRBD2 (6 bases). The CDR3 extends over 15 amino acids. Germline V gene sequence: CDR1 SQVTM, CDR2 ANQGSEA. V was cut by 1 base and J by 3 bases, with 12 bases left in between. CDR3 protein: CSVEVPGVHTGELFF. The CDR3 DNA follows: TGCAGCGTTGAAGTTCCGGGGGTTCACACCGGGGAGCTGTTTTTT.

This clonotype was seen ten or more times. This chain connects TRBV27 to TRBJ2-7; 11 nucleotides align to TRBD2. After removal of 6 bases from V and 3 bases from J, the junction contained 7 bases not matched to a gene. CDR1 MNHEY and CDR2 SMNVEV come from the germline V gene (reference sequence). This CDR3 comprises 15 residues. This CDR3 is CASRVGTSGVYEQYF. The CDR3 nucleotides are TGTGCCAGCAGAGTCGGGACTAGCGGAGTCTACGAGCAGTACTTC.

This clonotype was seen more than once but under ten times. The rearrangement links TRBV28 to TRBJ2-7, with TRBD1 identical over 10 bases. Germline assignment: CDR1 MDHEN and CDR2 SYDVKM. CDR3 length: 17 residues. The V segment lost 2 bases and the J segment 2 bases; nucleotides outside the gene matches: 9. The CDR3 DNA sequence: TGTGCCAGCAGTTTACCTTCGACAGGGGGCACCCCCTACGAGCAGTACTTC. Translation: CASSLPSTGGTPYEQYF.